This T cell receptor (beta chain) was documented in a study of blood T cells in healthy people across ages. Russia was home to the donors, healthy Caucasian individuals aged about 6 to 90. Concerning this clonotype: The antigen remains undetermined.

Study results and limitations: Older age coincided with a roughly linear decline in TCR beta diversity per million T cells.

A second PCR of roughly 7 to 11 cycles used a sample-barcoded 5' primer and a J-beta primer mix. All cDNA molecules were each tagged by a template-switch adaptor with 12 random nucleotides. MiXCR was run by TCRdb on the 5' RACE reads, yielding one entry per CDR3 protein. The sample has approximately 800,000 distinct CDR3 sequences; 53% are singletons. The specimen sequenced was blood. The clonotype was recovered from a man at least 80 years old in good health.

CDR3 sequence reads: CSARSVLGYTDTQYF. Written as DNA, the CDR3 is TGCAGTGCTAGATCCGTTTTGGGGTACACAGATACGCAGTATTTT. The chain employs TRBV20-1 and TRBJ2-3; unclear D gene. The CDR3 totals 15 residues. The V end lost 2 bases, the J end lost 2 bases, and 14 bases lay between the germline ends. Looked up from germline, CDR1 is DFQATT and CDR2 is SNEGSKA (reference sequence).